The 30 T cell receptor beta chains in this list originate from one sample, sequenced in a study of cytomegalovirus exposure and HLA in healthy donors. The protocol was immunoSEQ multiplex PCR, while the TCRdb copy is restricted to in-frame clones and leaves out a portion. The table has roughly 100,000 clones, about 94% seen once. The source material was PBMCs. These receptors were taken from a woman younger than 35 in good health and CMV-seronegative.

DNA of the CDR3: TGTGCCAGCAGCTTCCCCACGGGGGAGAGGGCCTACGAGCAGTACTTC. Amino acids: CASSFPTGERAYEQYF. The chain uses TRBV5-5 and TRBJ2-7; tentatively, D is TRBD2 (6 bases). CDR1 and CDR2 (germline): SGHKS, YYEKEE (reference sequence). The CDR3 sequence is 16 residues long. Trimming cost V 2 bases and J 2 bases, with 17 bases left between them.

This sequence joins TRBV6-1 and TRBJ1-1; D not resolved. CDR1 is MNHNS and CDR2 is SASEGT in the germline V gene. The ends were cut back, 3 bases at V and 7 bases at J, with 9 bases in the middle. The length of the CDR3 is 12 residues. The CDR3 nucleotides read TGTGCCAGCAGTGAGACATGGTATGAAGCTTTCTTT. Amino acids: CASSETWYEAFF.

The chain has TRBV6-5 and TRBJ2-3, with TRBD1 identical over 9 bases. V lost 6 bases, J lost 3 bases, and 7 bases stayed unmatched. The germline CDR1 and CDR2 sequences are MNHEY and SVGAGI. The CDR3 has 15 amino acids. CDR3 amino acids: CASSLGQGQTDTQYF. The CDR3 DNA follows: TGTGCCAGCAGCCTCGGACAGGGGCAAACAGATACGCAGTATTTT.

The chain couples TRBV6-5 to TRBJ2-5; TRBD2 might be the D (6 bases). Trimming cost V 7 bases and J 5 bases, with 17 bases left between them. Per germline, CDR1 MNHEY and CDR2 SVGAGI. CDR3 length equals 14 residues. The chain's CDR3 is CASTPNGGLETQYF. Here the CDR3 DNA reads TGTGCCAGCACCCCTAACGGGGGACTGGAGACCCAGTACTTC.

This sequence joins TRBV6-1 and TRBJ2-3; D possibly corresponds to TRBD1 (5 bases). Germline CDR1 is MNHNS and CDR2 is SASEGT. The CDR3 contains 13 residues. The germline V and J ends were trimmed by 4 bases and 5 bases, with 10 bases remaining between them. The CDR3 region has the DNA TGTGCCAGCAGTGCCCGACAGCTAGATACGCAGTATTTT. This sequence encodes CASSARQLDTQYF.

The chain uses TRBV7-9 and TRBJ1-4; 7 nucleotides agree with TRBD1. The CDR3 is made up of 19 amino acids. Germline V gives CDR1 SEHNR, CDR2 FQNEAQ (reference sequence). After removal of 5 bases from V and 4 bases from J, the junction contained 19 bases not matched to a gene. The CDR3 DNA sequence: TGTGCCAGCAGCAGCACCACGTTTCGAGGAAGGGGGCGTAATGAAAAACTGTTTTTT. It yields the protein CASSSTTFRGRGRNEKLFF.

The V call is TRBV2, the J call TRBJ1-4; 8 nucleotides match TRBD1. This CDR3 contains 15 residues. Germline CDR1 SNHLY, CDR2 FYNNEI. V shed 1 base and J 8 bases; nucleotides not matched to a gene: 6. CDR3 in amino acids: CASSEVGQGAEKLFF. As DNA, the CDR3 is TGTGCCAGCAGTGAAGTCGGGCAGGGGGCGGAAAAACTGTTTTTT.

The gene calls are TRBV19 and TRBJ2-4, with D tentatively TRBD2 (6 bases). The germline CDR1 and CDR2 sequences are LNHDA and SQIVND (reference sequence). This CDR3 has 15 residues. V lost 0 bases and J lost 10, with 16 bases in between. For the CDR3, the DNA is TGTGCCAGTAGTATAGATAAGGCGGAGGGGCGGATTCAGTACTTC. Its translation: CASSIDKAEGRIQYF.

The V call is TRBV5-1, the J call TRBJ2-1; D is perhaps TRBD2 (5 bases). V lost 4 bases to trimming and J lost 2 bases, with 13 bases between them. Germline-derived CDR1 and CDR2 are SGHRS and YFSETQ. The CDR3 loop spans 15 amino acids. CDR3 nucleotides: TGCGCCAGCAGCCCCGGGGAGATTACCTACAATGAGCAGTTCTTC. Amino acids: CASSPGEITYNEQFF.

This sequence joins TRBV30 and TRBJ1-2, with D perhaps TRBD1 (6 bases). Per germline, CDR1 GTSNPN and CDR2 SVGIG (reference sequence). The CDR3 contains 13 residues. Trimming shortened V by 3 bases and J by 5 bases, and 13 bases separated the two germline ends. Here the CDR3 DNA reads TGTGCCTGGAGCGCACAGGGATTATATGGCTACACCTTC. It is translated as CAWSAQGLYGYTF.

For the CDR3, the DNA is TGTGCCAGCAGTTACCCGAGGAGGGATGAAAAACTGTTTTTT. This codes for CASSYPRRDEKLFF. The rearrangement joins TRBV6-6 to TRBJ1-4; no firm D call. Germline V lookup: CDR1 MNHNY, CDR2 SVGAGI (reference sequence). CDR3 length: 14 residues. Trimming took 2 bases from V and 6 from J, leaving 10 bases between them.

The chain is built from TRBV21-1 and TRBJ2-2; TRBD2, as called in the table, went unchecked against the DNA. TRBV21-1 is a pseudogene segment. CDR3 length: 17 residues. CDR3 residues: CASSPRGGTNITGELFF. The CDR3 DNA sequence: TGTGCCAGCAGCCCAAGGGGAGGGACTAACATCACCGGGGAGCTGTTTTTT.

The gene calls are TRBV14 and TRBJ1-2; D gene uncertain. V gave up 4 bases and J gave up 4 bases, with 13 bases separating them. The CDR3 is made up of 14 amino acids. Germline V CDR1 and CDR2: SGHDN, FVKESK. CDR3 DNA: TGTGCCAGCAGCCCCGGCGCCAGGATCTATGGCTACACCTTC. Amino acids: CASSPGARIYGYTF.

This chain connects TRBV14 to TRBJ2-7; possibly TRBD1 for D (6 bases). Germline-derived CDR1 and CDR2 are SGHDN and FVKESK. The V and J ends lost 6 bases and 6 bases respectively, with 21 bases between them. CDR3 size: 15 residues. This CDR3 is CASSRTDSRLIEQYF. DNA for the CDR3: TGTGCCAGCAGTCGTACGGACAGCCGACTTATCGAGCAGTACTTC.

CDR3 nucleotide sequence: TGTGCCAGCAGCTTGGTCGGACAGGGGTTCATCCCCGAGCAGTACTTC. As protein: CASSLVGQGFIPEQYF. The chain is built from TRBV5-6 and TRBJ2-7, with 9 positions matching TRBD1. V was pared by 0 bases and J by 6 bases, with 10 bases of the junction left unmatched. CDR3 length: 16 residues. Germline-derived CDR1 and CDR2 are SGHDT and YYEEEE.

The rearrangement joins TRBV5-6 to TRBJ1-3; maybe TRBD1 (5 bases). The CDR3 covers 14 residues. Germline V gene sequence: CDR1 SGHDT, CDR2 YYEEEE. V was shortened by 4 bases and J by 4 bases, with 12 bases between the two germline ends. CDR3 region: CASSRRGSGNTIYF. The CDR3 bases are TGTGCCAGCAGCCGGCGGGGGTCCGGAAACACCATATATTTT.

J is TRBJ2-7 and V is TRBV9; TRBD2 aligns across 13 bases. This CDR3 region has 15 residues. CDR1 is SGDLS and CDR2 is YYNGEE in the germline V gene. With V trimmed by 2 bases and J by 4 bases, 3 bases remained unmatched. The CDR3 region is CASSVGTSGTYEQYF. CDR3 DNA: TGTGCCAGCAGCGTCGGGACTAGCGGGACTTACGAGCAGTACTTC.

The chain links TRBV6-1 to TRBJ2-7; 8 bases agree with TRBD1. Trimming removed 8 bases from V and 2 bases from J; junction bases left unmatched: 8. Germline CDR1 is MNHNS and CDR2 is SASEGT. This CDR3 has 14 residues. The CDR3 nucleotides are TGTGCCAGCGGCGGGACAGGAGCCCCCTACGAGCAGTACTTC. Translation: CASGGTGAPYEQYF.

This clone was detected a few times. The chain employs TRBV6-5 and TRBJ2-3, with D possibly matching TRBD2 (6 bases). The length of the CDR3 is 12 residues. V was shortened by 10 bases and J by 3 bases, with 11 bases between the two germline ends. CDR1 is MNHEY and CDR2 is SVGAGI in the germline V gene. CDR3 loop: CATEEGTDTQYF. CDR3 DNA sequence: TGTGCCACCGAGGAGGGAACAGATACGCAGTATTTT.

The chain couples TRBV7-2 to TRBJ2-5, with 8 bases matching TRBD2. The CDR3 runs to 17 residues. Germline assignment: CDR1 SGHTA and CDR2 FQGNSA. J was trimmed by 4 bases and V by 5 bases; bases with no gene match: 15. The CDR3 is CASSERERELYGETQYF. CDR3 DNA: TGTGCCAGCAGCGAAAGGGAGCGGGAGTTGTACGGAGAGACCCAGTACTTC.

The table lists this clone with a count of one. The chain is built from TRBV7-9 and TRBJ2-2; 10 bases agree with TRBD2. This CDR3 is 15 amino acids long. V was pared by 3 bases and J by 7 bases, with 5 bases of the junction left unmatched. CDR1 is SEHNR and CDR2 is FQNEAQ in the germline V gene (reference sequence). The CDR3 sequence is CASSLTGLAFGELFF. The DNA of the CDR3 is TGTGCCAGCAGCTTGACGGGACTAGCGTTCGGGGAGCTGTTTTTT. The full variable domain, its missing parts supplied by reference TRBV7-9 and TRBJ2-2, is DTGVSQNPRHKITKRGQNVTFRCDPISEHNRLYWYRQTLGQGPEFLTYFQNEAQLEKSRLLSDRFSAERPKGSFSTLEIQRTEQGDSAMYLCASSLTGLAFGELFFGEGSRLTVL.

The chain has TRBV15 and TRBJ2-3; 12 positions agree with TRBD2. The CDR3 contains 17 residues. CDR1 and CDR2 from the germline V gene are LNHNV and YYDKDF (reference sequence). Trimming removed 2 bases from V and 4 bases from J; junction bases left unmatched: 7. CDR3 residues: CATSRKLLAGGADTQYF. The CDR3 DNA reads as TGTGCCACCAGCAGAAAACTGCTAGCGGGGGGGGCAGATACGCAGTATTTT.

The chain joins TRBV5-8 to TRBJ2-5; D gene uncertain. CDR1 is SGHTS, CDR2 YDEGEE, per germline. This CDR3 comprises 14 residues. The V end lost 0 bases, the J end lost 2 bases, and 8 bases lay between the germline ends. Here the CDR3 DNA reads TGTGCCAGCAGCTTGGGACTGAATCAAGAGACCCAGTACTTC. This gives the protein CASSLGLNQETQYF.

V is TRBV6-1 and J is TRBJ2-1, with D tentatively TRBD1 (6 bases). Germline CDR1 and CDR2: MNHNS and SASEGT. Trimming shortened V by 2 bases and J by 7 bases, and 6 bases separated the two germline ends. There are 12 residues in the CDR3. The CDR3 region is CASSETGNEQFF. The CDR3 bases are TGTGCCAGCAGTGAAACAGGGAATGAGCAGTTCTTC.

The chain links TRBV5-1 to TRBJ2-1; D is uncertain. Trimming pared 4 bases from V and 3 bases from J, leaving 8 bases between. The CDR3 length is 13 residues. Germline CDR1 SGHRS, CDR2 YFSETQ. The CDR3: CASSEPNYNEQFF. The CDR3 nucleotides read TGCGCCAGCAGCGAGCCCAACTACAATGAGCAGTTCTTC.

This chain uses TRBV5-4 with TRBJ2-7, with 8 bases lining up with TRBD2. The germline gives CDR1 SGHNT, CDR2 YYREEE (reference sequence). The CDR3 is 16 residues long. Trimming cost V 3 bases and J 2 bases; bases outside gene matches: 10. In DNA form, the CDR3 reads TGTGCCAGCAGCTCCAGGGTTAGCGGGAACACCTACGAGCAGTACTTC. It specifies CASSSRVSGNTYEQYF.

This sequence joins TRBV6-5 and TRBJ1-1; maybe TRBD1 (5 bases). CDR3 size: 13 residues. Trimming removed 2 bases from V and 3 bases from J, with 7 bases in between. CDR1 is MNHEY and CDR2 is SVGAGI in the germline V gene. The CDR3 DNA is TGTGCCAGCAGTTACGACAGAGACACTGAAGCTTTCTTT. Protein sequence: CASSYDRDTEAFF.

The J gene is TRBJ1-1, the V gene TRBV4-1; tentative D call: TRBD1 (6 bases). From germline, CDR1 is MGHRA and CDR2 YSYEKL. Trimming shortened V by 0 bases and J by 1 base, and 12 bases separated the two germline ends. CDR3 size: 16 residues. DNA of the CDR3: TGCGCCAGCAGCCAAGAAGTCCGGGGGGCGAACACTGAAGCTTTCTTT. Translated: CASSQEVRGANTEAFF.

The chain joins TRBV30 to TRBJ2-1; TRBD1 might be the D (5 bases). The CDR3 has 12 residues. V lost 0 bases and J 5 bases, leaving 5 bases between the germline ends. Per the germline V gene, CDR1 is GTSNPN and CDR2 is SVGIG (reference sequence). The DNA for the CDR3 is TGTGCCTGGAGTGTACAGGACAATGAGCAGTTCTTC. Translation: CAWSVQDNEQFF. Looking up the rest from reference TRBV30 and TRBJ2-1 gives the full variable domain: SQTIHQWPATLVQPVGSPLSLECTVEGTSNPNLYWYRQAAGRGLQLLFYSVGIGQISSEVPQNLSASRPQDRQFILSSKKLLLSDSGFYLCAWSVQDNEQFFGPGTRLTVL.

The chain uses TRBV10-3 and TRBJ2-5; tentatively, D is TRBD1 (6 bases). This CDR3 comprises 15 residues. The V end was cut by 3 bases, the J end by 2 bases, with 13 bases between. CDR1 and CDR2 from the germline V gene are ENHRY and SYGVKD. CDR3 nucleotides: TGTGCCATCAGTGAAGGGTGGCAGGGGCAAGAGACCCAGTACTTC. Its translation: CAISEGWQGQETQYF.